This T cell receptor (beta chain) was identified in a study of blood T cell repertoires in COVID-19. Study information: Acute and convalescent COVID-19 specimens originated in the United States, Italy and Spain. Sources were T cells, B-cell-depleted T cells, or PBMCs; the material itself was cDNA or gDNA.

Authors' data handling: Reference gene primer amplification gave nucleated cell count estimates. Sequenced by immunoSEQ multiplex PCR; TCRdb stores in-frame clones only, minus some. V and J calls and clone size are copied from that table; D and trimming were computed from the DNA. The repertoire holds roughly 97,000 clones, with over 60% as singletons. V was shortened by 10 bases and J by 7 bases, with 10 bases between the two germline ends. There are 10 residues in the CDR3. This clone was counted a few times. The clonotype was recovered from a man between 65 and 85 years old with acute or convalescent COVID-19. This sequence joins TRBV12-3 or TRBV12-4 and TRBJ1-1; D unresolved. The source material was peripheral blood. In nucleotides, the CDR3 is TGTGCCACAAGTGAGATTGAAGCTTTCTTT. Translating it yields CATSEIEAFF.